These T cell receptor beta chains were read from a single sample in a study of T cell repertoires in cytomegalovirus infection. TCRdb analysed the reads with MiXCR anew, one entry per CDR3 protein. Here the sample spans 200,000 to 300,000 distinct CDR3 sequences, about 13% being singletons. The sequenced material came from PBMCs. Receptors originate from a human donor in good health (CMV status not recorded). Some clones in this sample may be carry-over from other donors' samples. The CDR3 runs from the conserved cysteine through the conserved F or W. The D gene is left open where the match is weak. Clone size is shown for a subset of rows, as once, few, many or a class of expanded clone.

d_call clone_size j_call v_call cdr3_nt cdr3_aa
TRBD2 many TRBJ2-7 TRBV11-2 TGTGCCAGCAGCTTAGGGTACTTATCTAGCGGGGGGGAAGAGCAGTACTTC CASSLGYLSSGGEEQYF
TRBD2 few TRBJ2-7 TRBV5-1 TGCGCCAGCAACTATCTCGCCGGGACTAGCGACTACGAGCAGTACTTC CASNYLAGTSDYEQYF
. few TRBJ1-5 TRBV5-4 TGTGCCAGCAGCTTGGATGGGCAGGAGCATCAGCCCCAGCATTTT CASSLDGQEHQPQHF
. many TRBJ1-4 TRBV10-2 TGCGCCAGCAGTGAAGGGATCTTCAGTGAAAAACTGTTTTTT CASSEGIFSEKLFF
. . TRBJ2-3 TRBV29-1 TGCAGCGTTGAGAAACCATCAGGGACGCAGTATTTT CSVEKPSGTQYF
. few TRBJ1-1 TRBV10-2 TGCGCCAGCAGTGAAGGCGGGTACACTGAAGCTTTCTTT CASSEGGYTEAFF
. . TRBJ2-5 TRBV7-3 TGTGCCAGCAGCCTGAAGGGGACGGCTCAAGAGACCCAGTACTTC CASSLKGTAQETQYF
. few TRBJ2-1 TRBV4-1 TGCGCCAGCAGCCATCCCAACAGGGACAATGAGCAGTTCTTC CASSHPNRDNEQFF
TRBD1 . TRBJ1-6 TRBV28 TGTGCCAGCAGTTTGGACCCACCGGGACAGGGAACTTCACCCCTCCACTTT CASSLDPPGQGTSPLHF
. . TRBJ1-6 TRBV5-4 TGTGCCAGCAGAAACCGGGACCGTGATTCACCCCTCCACTTT CASRNRDRDSPLHF
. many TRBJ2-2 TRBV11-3 TGTGCCAGCAGGGATGGTGGGGGAATGATCGCCGGGGAGCTGTTTTTT CASRDGGGMIAGELFF
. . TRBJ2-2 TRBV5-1 TGCGCCAGCAGGGAGAGGACTGGGAACACCGGGGAGCTGTTTTTT CASRERTGNTGELFF
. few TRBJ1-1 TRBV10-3 TGTGCCATCAGGGCAGGAAACATGAACACTGAAGCTTTCTTT CAIRAGNMNTEAFF
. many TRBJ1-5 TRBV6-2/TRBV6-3 TGTGCCAGCAGTTTGCGGAGCGGAGGGCTAGGGCCCCAGCATTTT CASSLRSGGLGPQHF
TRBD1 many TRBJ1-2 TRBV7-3 TGTGCCAGCAGCTTAAGAGGGACAGGGGGCATCCATGGCTACACCTTC CASSLRGTGGIHGYTF
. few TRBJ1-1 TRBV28 TGTGCCGTCCGGGAAGCGAACACTGAAGCTTTCTTT CAVREANTEAFF
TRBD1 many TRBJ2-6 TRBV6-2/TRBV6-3 TGTGCCAGCAGTTCCGGGACAGTAAACTCTGGGGCCAACGTCCTGACTTTC CASSSGTVNSGANVLTF
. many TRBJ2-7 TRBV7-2 TGTGCCAGCAGCCAGACGACCTACGAGCAGTACTTC CASSQTTYEQYF
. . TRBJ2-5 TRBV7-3 TGTGCCAGCAGCACGACAGAAAAAGAGACCCAGTACTTC CASSTTEKETQYF
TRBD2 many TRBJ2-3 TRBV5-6 TGTGCCAGCAGCTTCGAAGCGGGAGCCACAGATACGCAGTATTTT CASSFEAGATDTQYF
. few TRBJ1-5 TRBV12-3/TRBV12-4 TGTGCCAGCAGTTTAAGCCGCGGGTATGGCAATCAGCCCCAGCATTTT CASSLSRGYGNQPQHF
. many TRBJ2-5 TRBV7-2 TGTGCCAGCAGAATAGCAGGGGTGGAGACCCAGTACTTC CASRIAGVETQYF
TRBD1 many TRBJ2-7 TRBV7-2 TGTGCCAGCAGCCGCTCTAGTCTGGCCGCGGCAGGGGGCCGTGAGCAGTACTTC CASSRSSLAAAGGREQYF
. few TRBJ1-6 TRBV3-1 TGTGCCAGCAGCCAAGAGGGTTTTAATTCACCCCTCCACTTT CASSQEGFNSPLHF
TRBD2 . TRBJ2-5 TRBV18 TGTGCCAGCTCCACCCGAAGCGGGAGCGGGTCAGAGACCCAGTACTTC CASSTRSGSGSETQYF
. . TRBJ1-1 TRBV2 TGTGCCAGCAGTGGTGTCGGGGCTTTCTTT CASSGVGAFF
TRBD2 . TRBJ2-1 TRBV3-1 TGTGCCAGCAGCCATACTCCGGGACTATTTAACAATGAGCAGTTCTTC CASSHTPGLFNNEQFF